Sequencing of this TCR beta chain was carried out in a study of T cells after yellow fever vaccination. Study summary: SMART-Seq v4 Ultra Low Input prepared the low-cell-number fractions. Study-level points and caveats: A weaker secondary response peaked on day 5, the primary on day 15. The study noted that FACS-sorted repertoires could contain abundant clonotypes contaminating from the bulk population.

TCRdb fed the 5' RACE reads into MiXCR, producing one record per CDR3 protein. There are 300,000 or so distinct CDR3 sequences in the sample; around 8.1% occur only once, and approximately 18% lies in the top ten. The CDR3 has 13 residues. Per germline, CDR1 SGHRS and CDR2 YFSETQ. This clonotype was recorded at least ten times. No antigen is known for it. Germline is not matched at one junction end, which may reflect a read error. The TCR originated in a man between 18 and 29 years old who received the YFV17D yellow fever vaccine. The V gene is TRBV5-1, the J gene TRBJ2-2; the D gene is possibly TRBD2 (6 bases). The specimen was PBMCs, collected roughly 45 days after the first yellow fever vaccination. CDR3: CASSLGGTGELFF. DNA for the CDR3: TGTGCCAGCAGTTTGGGGGGAACCGGGGAGCTGTTTTTT.